The 27 T cell receptor beta chains in this list originate from one sample, sequenced in a study of PD-1 blockade in mismatch repair-deficient tumors. Libraries were prepared by immunoSEQ multiplex PCR; TCRdb keeps only in-frame clonotypes and omits some of them. Here the sample spans 65,000 to 80,000 clones, roughly 80% being singletons. The sample was peripheral blood, taken 2 weeks after starting pembrolizumab. These receptor sequences come from an adult with mismatch repair-deficient cancer.

This clone was picked up a small number of times. This chain uses TRBV6-1 with TRBJ1-1, with 8 positions matching TRBD1. The CDR3 covers 16 residues. V shed 2 bases and J 6 bases; nucleotides not matched to a gene: 11. Germline V CDR1 and CDR2: MNHNS, SASEGT. The CDR3 bases are TGTGCCAGCAGTGAACAACGGGACAGGATTTACGCTGAAGCTTTCTTT. Residues: CASSEQRDRIYAEAFF.

The rearrangement uses TRBV19 and TRBJ2-5, with a possible D match to TRBD2 (6 bases). This CDR3 has 13 amino acids. The germline V gene encodes CDR1 LNHDA and CDR2 SQIVND (reference sequence). V gave up 7 bases and J gave up 2 bases, with 11 bases separating them. The CDR3 DNA sequence: TGTGCCAGTATGGGGGGACTGCAAGAGACCCAGTACTTC. This encodes CASMGGLQETQYF.

This clone was found a few times. The chain couples TRBV19 to TRBJ2-7; D is uncertain. Per germline, CDR1 LNHDA and CDR2 SQIVND (reference sequence). The CDR3 runs 12 residues. The germline V and J ends were trimmed by 5 bases and 6 bases, with 11 bases remaining between them. The CDR3 region is CASSGVGREQYF. The DNA of the CDR3 is TGTGCCAGTAGTGGGGTTGGGCGCGAGCAGTACTTC.

This clone was counted a few times. This chain joins TRBV11-2 and TRBJ1-1, with TRBD1 matching over 10 bases. The CDR3 totals 13 residues. V lost 1 base and J lost 9; bases outside the gene matches: 2. Germline loops: CDR1 SGHAT, CDR2 FQNNGV. This CDR3 reads CASSLGGQGKAFF. The DNA for the CDR3 is TGTGCCAGCAGCTTAGGGGGACAGGGGAAAGCTTTCTTT.

CDR3 region: CASSYADTYGYTF. CDR3 DNA: TGTGCCAGCAGTTATGCTGATACCTATGGCTACACCTTC. V usage is TRBV6-5 and J usage is TRBJ1-2, with D unclear. Trimming shortened V by 3 bases and J by 4 bases, and 9 bases separated the two germline ends. This CDR3 has 13 residues. The germline gives CDR1 MNHEY, CDR2 SVGAGI.

The rearrangement uses TRBV15 and TRBJ1-3; weak D call: TRBD1 (5 bases). The CDR3 spans 16 residues. V lost 2 bases and J 0 bases, leaving 11 bases between the germline ends. Germline loops: CDR1 LNHNV, CDR2 YYDKDF (reference sequence). CDR3 DNA sequence: TGTGCCACCAGCAGATCATTGCAGGGCTCTGGAAACACCATATATTTT. This codes for CATSRSLQGSGNTIYF.

The J gene is TRBJ2-1, the V gene TRBV27; 13 bases are a match to TRBD2. The CDR3 runs to 16 residues. J lost 7 bases, V lost 4 bases, and 7 bases had no gene match. CDR1 is MNHEY, CDR2 SMNVEV, per germline (reference sequence). The CDR3 bases are TGTGCCAGCAGTTCAGGACGGACTAGCGGGAGAAATGAGCAGTTCTTC. This gives the protein CASSSGRTSGRNEQFF.

The chain combines TRBV29-1 with TRBJ2-1, with D maybe TRBD1 (5 bases). The CDR3 contains 14 residues. In germline, CDR1 is SQVTM, CDR2 ANQGSEA. The CDR3 sequence is CSYLRDLVYNEQFF. The DNA of the CDR3 is TGCAGTTACCTCAGGGATCTAGTGTACAATGAGCAGTTCTTC.

About this clone itself: Mismatch with germline at one junction end may stem from a read error. The genes are TRBV7-7 and TRBJ2-1; 9 bases are shared with TRBD1. Germline-derived CDR1 and CDR2 are SSHAT and FNYEAQ (reference sequence). This CDR3 has 14 residues. This CDR3 is CASSLGTGYNEQFF. The CDR3 coding sequence is TGTGCTAGCAGCTTAGGGACAGGGTACAATGAGCAGTTCTTC.

The sample holds one count of this clone. The chain recombines TRBV5-1 with TRBJ2-3; D perhaps matches TRBD1 (6 bases). Germline CDR1 reads SGHRS; CDR2 reads YFSETQ. V lost 2 bases and J 2 bases, leaving 12 bases between the germline ends. The CDR3 consists of 15 residues. The CDR3 coding sequence is TGCGCCAGCAGCTTATCAGGGGCTGTCACAGATACGCAGTATTTT. Translation: CASSLSGAVTDTQYF.

In nucleotides, the CDR3 is TGTGCCAGCAGTTACGGGACTTCACGCCTCCAGCATTTT. Translating gives CASSYGTSRLQHF. The V gene is TRBV6-5, the J gene TRBJ1-5; perhaps TRBD1 as D (5 bases). Between the trimmed V and J ends, which lost 2 bases and 12 bases, there was a span of 14 bases. This CDR3 contains 13 residues. Germline-derived CDR1 and CDR2 are MNHEY and SVGAGI.

The chain is built from TRBV2 and TRBJ2-6; the D call may be TRBD1 or TRBD2 (5 bases each). The CDR3 totals 16 residues. Germline CDR1 reads SNHLY; CDR2 reads FYNNEI. The V and J ends lost 8 bases and 2 bases respectively, with 16 bases between them. The CDR3 protein is CASSGTGPTGANVLTF. CDR3 sequence (DNA): TGTGCCAGCTCGGGAACAGGCCCCACTGGGGCCAACGTCCTGACTTTC. The variable domain in full, with the rest retrieved from reference TRBV2 and TRBJ2-6, is EPEVTQTPSHQVTQMGQEVILRCVPISNHLYFYWYRQILGQKVEFLVSFYNNEISEKSEIFDDQFSVERPDGSNFTLKIRSTKLEDSAMYFCASSGTGPTGANVLTFGAGSRLTVL.

In this sample, this clone turned up once. The V gene is TRBV4-3, the J gene TRBJ2-1; no definite D call. V shed 4 bases and J shed 3 bases, with 16 bases lying between them. The germline V gene encodes CDR1 LGHNA and CDR2 YSLEER. The CDR3 contains 16 residues. The CDR3 DNA follows: TGCGCCAGCAGCCTCCAGGTGACGGGCGACTACAATGAGCAGTTCTTC. As protein: CASSLQVTGDYNEQFF.

In DNA, the CDR3 is TGCGCCAGCAGCTTGGCCACTCAGACTGAGCAGTTCTTC. Amino acids: CASSLATQTEQFF. The chain couples TRBV5-1 to TRBJ2-1, with D unclear. Looked up from germline, CDR1 is SGHRS and CDR2 is YFSETQ. There are 13 residues in the CDR3. Trimming removed 0 bases at V and 9 bases at J, with 10 bases between.

V and J are TRBV7-9 and TRBJ2-1, with no clear D. The CDR3 sequence is 14 residues long. The V gene's germline CDR1 is SEHNR and CDR2 FQNEAQ (reference sequence). Trimming took 4 bases from V and 10 from J, leaving 17 bases between them. The CDR3 protein is CASSSLALASEQFF. In DNA form, the CDR3 reads TGTGCCAGCAGCTCATTAGCTTTAGCTTCCGAGCAGTTCTTC.

The chain recombines TRBV6-5 with TRBJ1-5, with no clear D. V lost 5 bases and J lost 7, with 9 bases in between. Germline V gene sequence: CDR1 MNHEY, CDR2 SVGAGI. The CDR3 runs to 12 residues. The CDR3 region is CASSASGQPQHF. The CDR3 nucleotides read TGTGCCAGCAGTGCCTCTGGACAGCCCCAGCATTTT.

The V and J genes are TRBV5-6 and TRBJ2-7, with D possibly matching TRBD2 (5 bases). V lost 4 bases and J lost 2, with 13 bases in between. The CDR3 contains 14 residues. Germline V gives CDR1 SGHDT, CDR2 YYEEEE. As DNA, the CDR3 is TGTGCCAGCAGCGACCTTAGCGTTCCCTACGAGCAGTACTTC. Its translation: CASSDLSVPYEQYF. The full variable domain, in which reference TRBV5-6 and TRBJ2-7 provide the parts outside the CDR3, is DAGVTQSPTHLIKTRGQQVTLRCSPKSGHDTVSWYQQALGQGPQFIFQYYEEEERQRGNFPDRFSGHQFPNYSSELNVNALLLGDSALYLCASSDLSVPYEQYFGPGTRLTVT.

This chain joins TRBV9 and TRBJ2-2; TRBD2 matches 9 bases. The CDR3 extends over 17 amino acids. The V gene end was trimmed by 0 bases and the J gene end by 0 bases; junction bases not matched to a gene: 3. Germline loops: CDR1 SGDLS, CDR2 YYNGEE. The CDR3 nucleotides read TGTGCCAGCAGCGTAGCTAGCGGGATAACGAACACCGGGGAGCTGTTTTTT. Its protein is CASSVASGITNTGELFF.

V and J are TRBV5-5 and TRBJ1-2, with 7 bases identical to TRBD1. The V gene's germline CDR1 is SGHKS and CDR2 YYEKEE (reference sequence). V lost 1 base to trimming and J lost 8 bases; unmatched junction nucleotides: 11. CDR3 length equals 15 residues. CDR3 sequence reads: CASSLLRDSGGGYTF. The CDR3 coding sequence is TGTGCCAGCAGCTTGCTCAGGGACAGTGGTGGAGGCTACACCTTC.

The chain joins TRBV27 to TRBJ2-1, with 7 positions matching TRBD2. The trim removed 3 bases at V and 6 bases at J, leaving 14 bases unmatched. The CDR3 spans 17 residues. Germline V lookup: CDR1 MNHEY, CDR2 SMNVEV (reference sequence). This chain's CDR3 is CASSFASGTKGANEQFF. CDR3 sequence (DNA): TGTGCCAGCAGTTTCGCCTCCGGGACTAAGGGAGCCAATGAGCAGTTCTTC.

The rearrangement joins TRBV5-6 to TRBJ2-3, with D maybe TRBD1 (5 bases). This CDR3 region has 15 residues. CDR1 and CDR2 (germline): SGHDT, YYEEEE. V gave up 4 bases and J gave up 1 base, with 13 bases separating them. The CDR3 spells CASSEETRGTDTQYF. The CDR3, as DNA: TGTGCCAGCAGCGAAGAGACCAGGGGCACAGATACGCAGTATTTT.

The V gene is TRBV7-2, the J gene TRBJ1-2; 8 bases are shared with TRBD1. From germline, CDR1 is SGHTA and CDR2 FQGNSA. The CDR3 runs 13 residues. The junction had 1 base not matched to a gene; V was cut back by 1 base and J by 6 bases. The DNA of the CDR3 is TGTGCCAGCAGCTTAGACAGGGGGAATGGCTACACCTTC. Encoded protein: CASSLDRGNGYTF.

This rearrangement joins TRBV4-1 to TRBJ2-1; 8 nucleotides match TRBD2. The CDR3 contains 16 residues. J gave up 2 bases and V 1 base, and 4 bases lay outside the gene matches. Germline-derived CDR1 and CDR2 are MGHRA and YSYEKL. Here the CDR3 DNA reads TGCGCCAGCAGCCAAGGGCGCGGGGGGACCTACAATGAGCAGTTCTTC. This gives the protein CASSQGRGGTYNEQFF.

The chain combines TRBV27 with TRBJ2-5, with TRBD1 as a possible D gene (5 bases). With 3 bases removed from V and 1 base from J, the gap between germline ends came to 9 bases. The germline gives CDR1 MNHEY, CDR2 SMNVEV (reference sequence). The CDR3 sequence is 14 residues long. The CDR3 DNA is TGTGCCAGCAGTTTGTGGCAGGGCCAAGAGACCCAGTACTTC. It encodes CASSLWQGQETQYF.

The rearrangement links TRBV5-5 to TRBJ2-5; 7 nucleotides line up with TRBD2. The CDR3 has 12 amino acids. Germline CDR1 is SGHKS and CDR2 is YYEKEE (reference sequence). V lost 4 bases, J lost 7 bases, and 4 bases stayed unmatched. The CDR3 nucleotides read TGTGCCAGCAGCCTGAGGGAGGGGACCCAGTACTTC. It translates to CASSLREGTQYF.

The genes are TRBV7-3 and TRBJ2-5; maybe TRBD1 (6 bases). Trimming removed 2 bases from V and 0 bases from J, with 10 bases in between. The CDR3 totals 15 residues. CDR1 is SGHTA, CDR2 FQGTGA, per germline. The CDR3 sequence: CASSLGGGHQETQYF. The CDR3, as DNA: TGTGCCAGCAGCTTAGGGGGCGGACACCAAGAGACCCAGTACTTC.

The DNA of the CDR3 is TGTGCTAGTGGTTTTACCACAGATACGCAGTATTTT. Protein: CASGFTTDTQYF. V is TRBV12-5 and J is TRBJ2-3; unclear D gene. V dropped 3 bases and J dropped 2 bases, with 3 bases sitting between them. Germline V gene data show CDR1 as LGHNT and CDR2 as FRNRAP. The CDR3 extends over 12 amino acids.